This T cell receptor (beta chain) was observed in a study of metastatic and nonmetastatic thyroid tumors. Overall study: Where malignant and benign thyroid patients were concerned, repertoires were compared across blood and tumor or nodule tissue. General observations from the study: Reported TCR beta diversity, measured in blood and tumor, was significantly higher for malignant thyroid tumors than for benign nodules.

Original methodology: The study built a papillary thyroid cancer distant-metastasis classifier from CDR3 differences across clinicopathological groups. Through MiXCR, TCRdb re-clonotyped the PCR reads. TCRdb, not the authors, supplied the V and J calls. The sample shows more than 70,000 clones, around 7.8% of them seen only once. V trimming: 2 bases; J trimming: 3 bases; junction bases outside the gene matches: 0. The CDR3 has 12 residues. Germline loops: CDR1 DFQATT, CDR2 SNEGSKA (reference sequence). Every patient was untreated before thyroid surgery. In this sample, this clone turned up many times. Its antigen remains unknown. In the same sample, other DNA sequences code for this CDR3.

The sample taken for sequencing was blood. The chain has TRBV20-1 and TRBJ1-1; 7 bases are a match to TRBD1. The receptor was isolated from a female donor with papillary thyroid cancer or a benign thyroid nodule (not recorded which). Some clones in this sample may be carry-over from other donors' samples. The CDR3 loop is CSARQGDTEAFF. The CDR3 nucleotides read TGCAGTGCTAGACAGGGGGACACTGAAGCTTTCTTT.